This T cell receptor (beta chain) came from a study of blood T cell repertoires in COVID-19. Study overall: Collection of acute and convalescent COVID-19 samples took place in the United States, Italy and Spain.

V was pared by 3 bases and J by 9 bases, with 4 bases of the junction left unmatched. This CDR3 region has 13 residues. Germline-derived CDR1 and CDR2 are GTSNPN and SVGIG (reference sequence). Only in-frame clones appear in the TCRdb table, and some are missing; sequencing was by immunoSEQ multiplex PCR. Here the sample spans 100,000 to 150,000 clones, 70% to 85% being singletons. This clone has only a few counts. Material: peripheral blood. This rearrangement joins TRBV30 to TRBJ1-6; 8 bases fit TRBD1. The source of this sequence is a human donor with acute or convalescent COVID-19. The donor label of this sample is uncertain. The DNA for the CDR3 is TGTGCCTGGAGGGCGACAGGGGTTTCACCCCTCCACTTT. As protein: CAWRATGVSPLHF.